This T cell receptor beta chain originates from a study of blood T cell repertoires in COVID-19. Turning to the study itself: The samples span acute and convalescent COVID-19 from the United States, Italy and Spain. Sources were T cells, B-cell-depleted T cells, or PBMCs; the material itself was cDNA or gDNA.

Enrollees, roughly 18 to 90 years old, lived in about two dozen US areas. Cohorts were assigned according to the clinical history that participants reported. Libraries were prepared by immunoSEQ multiplex PCR; TCRdb keeps only in-frame clonotypes and omits some of them. The repertoire has 300,000 to 500,000 clones, 88% of them found once; the top ten carry around 0.95%. Germline V gene lookup returns CDR1 SGHRS and CDR2 YFSETQ. V was shortened by 1 base and J by 0 bases, with 12 bases between the two germline ends. This CDR3 comprises 16 residues. The source of this sequence is a woman in her 30s with acute COVID-19. Specimen: PBMCs or T cells enriched from blood (not recorded which). The chain carries TRBV5-1 and TRBJ2-3; D uncertain. CDR3 coding DNA: TGCGCCAGCAGCTTGTTTCCGGTTACTAGCACAGATACGCAGTATTTT. Its translation: CASSLFPVTSTDTQYF.